These 20 T cell receptor beta chains were all obtained from the same sample, sequenced in a study of cytotoxic CD8 clonotypes in ibrutinib-treated CLL. Sequencing used immunoSEQ multiplex PCR; TCRdb keeps in-frame clones, though not all of them. The sample has about 160,000 clones; 81% are singletons. The source material was PBMCs, sampled after 12 months of ibrutinib treatment. These receptors all stem from a human donor with chronic lymphocytic leukemia.

The chain combines TRBV2 with TRBJ1-1; 7 bases align to TRBD1. Trimming at V came to 3 bases and at J to 4 bases, leaving 5 bases not matched to a gene. The CDR3 spans 14 residues. Germline V lookup: CDR1 SNHLY, CDR2 FYNNEI. This CDR3 is CASSERTGGTEAFF. For the CDR3, the DNA is TGTGCCAGCAGTGAGAGGACAGGCGGCACTGAAGCTTTCTTT.

The genes are TRBV7-3 and TRBJ2-7, with 11 bases fitting TRBD2. V was clipped by 5 bases and J by 2 bases; unmatched bases: 2. CDR3 size: 14 residues. The germline gives CDR1 SGHTA, CDR2 FQGTGA. The CDR3: CASSIAGGPYEQYF. DNA for the CDR3: TGTGCCAGCAGCATAGCGGGAGGGCCCTACGAGCAGTACTTC.

This clone was detected a few times. The chain has TRBV4-1 and TRBJ1-2; D may be TRBD1 (5 bases). The CDR3 contains 14 residues. Between the trimmed V and J ends, which lost 1 base and 4 bases, there was a span of 10 bases. Germline CDR1 is MGHRA and CDR2 is YSYEKL. CDR3 protein: CASSQVGDVYGYTF. The CDR3 DNA is TGCGCCAGCAGCCAAGTCGGGGACGTCTATGGCTACACCTTC.

The chain couples TRBV5-1 to TRBJ2-2; 11 bases are a match to TRBD2. V shed 5 bases and J 8 bases; nucleotides not matched to a gene: 8. Germline V CDR1 and CDR2: SGHRS, YFSETQ. The CDR3 has 15 amino acids. The CDR3 spells CASRKTSGNSGELFF. As DNA, the CDR3 is TGCGCCAGCAGGAAGACTAGCGGGAATTCTGGGGAGCTGTTTTTT.

With regard to this clone: The sample has other DNA sequences that encode this CDR3 too. This chain connects TRBV9 to TRBJ2-7; 12 bases line up with TRBD1. V lost 5 bases to trimming and J lost 4 bases; unmatched junction nucleotides: 4. The germline gives CDR1 SGDLS, CDR2 YYNGEE. CDR3 length equals 14 residues. CDR3 region: CASREGQGAYEQYF. Written as DNA, the CDR3 is TGTGCCAGCAGGGAGGGACAGGGGGCTTACGAGCAGTACTTC.

The chain recombines TRBV28 with TRBJ1-2; TRBD1 matches 9 bases. The V gene end was trimmed by 0 bases and the J gene end by 3 bases; junction bases not matched to a gene: 2. CDR1 is MDHEN and CDR2 is SYDVKM in the germline V gene. The CDR3 runs to 15 residues. CDR3 nucleotides: TGTGCCAGCAGTTTATGGGGACAGGGAGACTATGGCTACACCTTC. This sequence encodes CASSLWGQGDYGYTF.

The V call is TRBV28, the J call TRBJ1-2; 11 bases line up with TRBD1. CDR3 length equals 15 residues. Germline CDR1 reads MDHEN; CDR2 reads SYDVKM. V gave up 5 bases and J gave up 9 bases; unmatched junction bases: 11. This chain's CDR3 is CASSPEDRGPLRYTF. The CDR3, as DNA: TGTGCCAGCAGTCCAGAGGACAGGGGGCCTCTCCGCTACACCTTC.

The J gene is TRBJ2-5, the V gene TRBV7-8, with D possibly matching TRBD2 (6 bases). CDR3 length: 15 amino acids. Between the trimmed V and J ends, which lost 5 bases and 3 bases, there was a span of 16 bases. Germline V lookup: CDR1 SGHVS, CDR2 FQNEAQ. The CDR3 nucleotides are TGTGCCAGCAGCCTGTGGGACTTTGCTGAAGAGACCCAGTACTTC. This sequence encodes CASSLWDFAEETQYF. Full variable domain (rest looked up from reference TRBV7-8 and TRBJ2-5): GAGVSQSPRYKVAKRGQDVALRCDPISGHVSLFWYQQALGQGPEFLTYFQNEAQLDKSGLPSDRFFAERPEGSVSTLKIQRTQQEDSAVYLCASSLWDFAEETQYFGPGTRLLVL.

The genes are TRBV6-5 and TRBJ1-1, with 8 bases aligning to TRBD1. CDR3 size: 14 residues. Germline V gene data show CDR1 as MNHEY and CDR2 as SVGAGI. After removal of 0 bases from V and 8 bases from J, the junction contained 5 bases not matched to a gene. CDR3 bases: TGTGCCAGCAGTTACTCGCCCGGACAGGGAGAAGCTTTCTTT. It translates to CASSYSPGQGEAFF.

The genes are TRBV15 and TRBJ2-7, with D possibly TRBD2 on 6 matching bases. Germline loops: CDR1 LNHNV, CDR2 YYDKDF (reference sequence). V gave up 2 bases and J gave up 0 bases, with 11 bases separating them. This CDR3 has 15 amino acids. CDR3 in DNA: TGTGCCACCAGCAGAACGCGGGGCGTCTCCTACGAGCAGTACTTC. Protein: CATSRTRGVSYEQYF.

DNA for the CDR3: TGTGCCAGCAGTAAACTGACGGGAGGAACCCAGTACTTC. Its translation is CASSKLTGGTQYF. This rearrangement joins TRBV6-5 to TRBJ2-5, with 7 nucleotides matching TRBD2. CDR1 is MNHEY and CDR2 is SVGAGI in the germline V gene. The CDR3 is 13 amino acids. Trimming at V came to 5 bases and at J to 8 bases, leaving 8 bases not matched to a gene.

As concerns this clone: At one end the junction does not follow the germline gene, possibly because of a read error. This chain uses TRBV30 with TRBJ2-1; 8 nucleotides match TRBD2. CDR1 is GTSNPN and CDR2 is SVGIG in the germline V gene (reference sequence). This CDR3 contains 13 residues. CDR3 in DNA: TGTGCCGGGAGCGGGGGCCTCCGAGGAGAGCAGTTCTTC. As protein: CAGSGGLRGEQFF.

The chain joins TRBV6-6 to TRBJ2-3; D ambiguous. The CDR3 consists of 12 residues. Trimming left V 6 bases short and J 6 bases short, with 10 bases between. CDR1 is MNHNY, CDR2 SVGAGI, per germline (reference sequence). The CDR3, as DNA: TGTGCCAGCAGCCCCGTTCGGGATACGCAGTATTTT. Its protein is CASSPVRDTQYF.

The gene calls are TRBV4-2 and TRBJ2-7; tentatively, D is TRBD1 or TRBD2 (5 bases each). Germline V CDR1 and CDR2: LGHNA, YNFKEQ. This CDR3 is built from 16 residues. Trimming shortened V by 0 bases and J by 0 bases, and 12 bases separated the two germline ends. The CDR3 DNA reads TGTGCCAGCAGCCAAGAAGGGGCCGGGGTCTCCTACGAGCAGTACTTC. Translating gives CASSQEGAGVSYEQYF.

The CDR3 DNA is TGTGCCAGCAGTTTTGCCCCCGTAGAAGATACGCAGTATTTT. Protein sequence: CASSFAPVEDTQYF. V is TRBV28 and J is TRBJ2-3; D remains unclear. Between the trimmed V and J ends, which lost 3 bases and 5 bases, there was a span of 12 bases. Germline V CDR1 and CDR2: MDHEN, SYDVKM. CDR3 length: 14 amino acids.

The V call is TRBV9, the J call TRBJ2-5, with 9 bases identical to TRBD2. This CDR3 has 15 amino acids. Germline loops: CDR1 SGDLS, CDR2 YYNGEE. The V gene end was trimmed by 6 bases and the J gene end by 5 bases; junction bases not matched to a gene: 11. This CDR3 is CASTFSGGLGETQYF. CDR3 nucleotides: TGTGCCAGCACCTTTAGCGGGGGACTGGGGGAGACCCAGTACTTC.

V and J are TRBV28 and TRBJ2-3; 8 bases match TRBD2. Germline V gene sequence: CDR1 MDHEN, CDR2 SYDVKM. The CDR3 loop spans 15 amino acids. Germline trimming cut 0 bases from V and 6 bases from J; bases unmatched to any gene: 5. CDR3 in amino acids: CASSLWSGSGDTQYF. For the CDR3, the DNA is TGTGCCAGCAGTTTATGGAGCGGGAGCGGGGATACGCAGTATTTT.

V gene TRBV11-2 combines with J gene TRBJ2-7; TRBD1 might be the D (6 bases). The CDR3 totals 14 residues. Per the germline V gene, CDR1 is SGHAT and CDR2 is FQNNGV. The V and J ends lost 1 base and 7 bases respectively, with 14 bases between them. The DNA of the CDR3 is TGTGCCAGCAGCTTAGGAAACAGGGTTGGGGAGCAGTACTTC. Translated, it gives CASSLGNRVGEQYF.

The V call is TRBV2, the J call TRBJ2-1, with D tentatively TRBD2 (5 bases). V was shortened by 6 bases and J by 3 bases, with 18 bases between the two germline ends. This CDR3 has 16 residues. Per germline, CDR1 SNHLY and CDR2 FYNNEI. CDR3 region: CASRGVARSGYNEQFF. CDR3 DNA sequence: TGTGCCAGCAGGGGAGTCGCTAGGTCAGGCTACAATGAGCAGTTCTTC.

The rearrangement uses TRBV7-8 and TRBJ2-7, with no clear D. The germline gives CDR1 SGHVS, CDR2 FQNEAQ. CDR3 size: 13 residues. The V gene lost 5 bases and the J gene lost 6 bases, with 14 bases spanning the gap. The CDR3 DNA follows: TGTGCCAGCAGCCCGCTGCTCGGTCGCGAGCAGTACTTC. Its translation: CASSPLLGREQYF.